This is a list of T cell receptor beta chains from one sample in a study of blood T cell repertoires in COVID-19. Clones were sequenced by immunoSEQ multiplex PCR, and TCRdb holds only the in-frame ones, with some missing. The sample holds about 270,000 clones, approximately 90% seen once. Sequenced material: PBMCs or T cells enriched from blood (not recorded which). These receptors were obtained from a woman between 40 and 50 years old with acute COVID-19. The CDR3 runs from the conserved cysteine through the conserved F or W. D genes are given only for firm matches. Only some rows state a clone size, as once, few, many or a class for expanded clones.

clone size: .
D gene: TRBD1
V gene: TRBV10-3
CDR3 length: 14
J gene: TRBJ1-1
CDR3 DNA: TGTGCCATCAGTCCGACAGGGCCGGGGACTGAAGCTTTCTTT
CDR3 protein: CAISPTGPGTEAFF

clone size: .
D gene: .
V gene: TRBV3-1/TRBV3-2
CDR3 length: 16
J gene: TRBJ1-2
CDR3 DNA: TGTGCCAGCAGCCAAGAGGCGGGAGGAGGTCTCTATGGCTACACCTTC
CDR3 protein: CASSQEAGGGLYGYTF

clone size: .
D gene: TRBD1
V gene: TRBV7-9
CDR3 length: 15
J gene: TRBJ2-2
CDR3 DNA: TGTGCCAGCAGCCCGAGGACAGGGGTCGCCGGGGAGCTGTTTTTT
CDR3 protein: CASSPRTGVAGELFF

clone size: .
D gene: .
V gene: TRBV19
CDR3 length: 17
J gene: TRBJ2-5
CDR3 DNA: TGTGCCAGTAGTATAGATGCCCGGACTGGGTGGGAAGAGACCCAGTACTTC
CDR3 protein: CASSIDARTGWEETQYF

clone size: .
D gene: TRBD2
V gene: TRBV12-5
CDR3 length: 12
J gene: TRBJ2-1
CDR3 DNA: TGTGCTAGTGGGGGAGGGGATAATGAGCAGTTCTTC
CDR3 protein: CASGGGDNEQFF

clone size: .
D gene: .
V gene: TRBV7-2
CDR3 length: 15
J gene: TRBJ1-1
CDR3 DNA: TGTGCCAGCAGCTTCCCATTCACAGGGTCCACTGAAGCTTTCTTT
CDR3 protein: CASSFPFTGSTEAFF

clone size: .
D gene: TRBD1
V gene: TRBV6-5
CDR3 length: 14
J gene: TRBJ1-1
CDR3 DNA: TGTGCCAGCACTGGGACAGGGGGCGCAGGTGAAGCTTTCTTT
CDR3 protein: CASTGTGGAGEAFF

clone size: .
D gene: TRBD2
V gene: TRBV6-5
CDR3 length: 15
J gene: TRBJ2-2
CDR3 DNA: TGTGCCAGCAGGGCAGGGCTAGCGGGGACCGGGGAGCTGTTTTTT
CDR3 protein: CASRAGLAGTGELFF

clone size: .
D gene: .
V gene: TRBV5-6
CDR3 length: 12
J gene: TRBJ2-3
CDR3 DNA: TGTGCCAGCAGCGTGGGGGGCGATACGCAGTATTTT
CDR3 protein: CASSVGGDTQYF

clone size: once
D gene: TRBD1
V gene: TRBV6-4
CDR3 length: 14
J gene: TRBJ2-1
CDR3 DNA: TGTGCCAGCACTAGGGGGCGCTACATCGATGAGCAGTTCTTC
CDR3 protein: CASTRGRYIDEQFF

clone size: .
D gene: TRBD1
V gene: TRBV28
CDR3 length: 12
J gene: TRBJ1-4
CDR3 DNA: TGTGCCAGTAAGACAGGGAATGAAAAACTGTTTTTT
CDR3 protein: CASKTGNEKLFF

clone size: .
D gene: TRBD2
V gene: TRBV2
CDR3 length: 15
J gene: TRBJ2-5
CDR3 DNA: TGTGCCAGCAGTGAGGAAGCGGGAGAGCTGGAGACCCAGTACTTC
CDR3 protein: CASSEEAGELETQYF

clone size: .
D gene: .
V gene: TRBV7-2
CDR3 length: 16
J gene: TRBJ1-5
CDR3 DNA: TGTGCCAGCAGCTTAGGGCCGGGGACTTACAATCAGCCCCAGCATTTT
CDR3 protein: CASSLGPGTYNQPQHF

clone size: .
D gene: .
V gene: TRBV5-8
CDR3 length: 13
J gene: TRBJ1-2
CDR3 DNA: TGTGCCAGCAGCTTCGACAGCAACTATGGCTACACCTTC
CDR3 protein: CASSFDSNYGYTF

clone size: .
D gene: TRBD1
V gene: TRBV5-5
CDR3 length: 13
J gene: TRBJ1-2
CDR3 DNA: TGTGCCAGCAGCCCCCAGGGGACAGGGTCCCCCTTCTTC
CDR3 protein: CASSPQGTGSPFF

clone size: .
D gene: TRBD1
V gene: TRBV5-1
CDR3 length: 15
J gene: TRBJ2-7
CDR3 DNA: TGCGCCAGCAGGCCTCAGGGGGCGCCCCGGGGCGGGCAGTACTTC
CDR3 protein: CASRPQGAPRGGQYF

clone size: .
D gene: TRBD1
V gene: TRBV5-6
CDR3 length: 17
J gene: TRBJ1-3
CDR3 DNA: TGTGCCAGCAGCTCATTGGGGACAGGGGACTCTGGAAACACCATATATTTT
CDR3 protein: CASSSLGTGDSGNTIYF

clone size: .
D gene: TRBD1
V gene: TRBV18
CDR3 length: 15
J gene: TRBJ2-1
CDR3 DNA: TGTGCCAGCTCACCCGGACAGGGAAAAGGGCATGAGCAGTTCTTC
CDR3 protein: CASSPGQGKGHEQFF

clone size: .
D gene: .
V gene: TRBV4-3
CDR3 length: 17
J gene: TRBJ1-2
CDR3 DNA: TGCGCCAGCAGCCAGGCTTATGAAGACGCTACGCGGGGTGGCTACACCTTC
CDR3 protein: CASSQAYEDATRGGYTF

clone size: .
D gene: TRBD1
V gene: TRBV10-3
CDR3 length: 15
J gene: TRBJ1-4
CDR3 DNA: TGTGCCATCAGTGAGGGGGACAGGGCTAATGAAAAACTGTTTTTT
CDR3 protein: CAISEGDRANEKLFF

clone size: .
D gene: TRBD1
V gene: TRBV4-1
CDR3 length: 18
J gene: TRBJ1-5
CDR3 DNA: TGCGCCAGCAGCCAAGATCTCGGGACAGGTTATAGCAATCAGCCCCAGCATTTT
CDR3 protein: CASSQDLGTGYSNQPQHF

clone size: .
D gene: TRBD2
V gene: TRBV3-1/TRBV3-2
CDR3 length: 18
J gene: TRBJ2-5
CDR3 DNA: TGTGCCAGCAGCCCCCTCCCCCGACTAGCGGGAGAGGTAGAGACCCAGTACTTC
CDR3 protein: CASSPLPRLAGEVETQYF

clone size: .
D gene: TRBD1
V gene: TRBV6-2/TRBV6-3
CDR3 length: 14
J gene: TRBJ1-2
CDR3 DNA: TGTGCCAGCAGTTACAACCAGGGGGCCTATGGCTACACCTTC
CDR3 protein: CASSYNQGAYGYTF

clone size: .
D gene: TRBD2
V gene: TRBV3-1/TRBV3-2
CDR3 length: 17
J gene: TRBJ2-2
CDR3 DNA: TGTGCCAGCAGCCAAGTCCCTAGCGGGAGCGGTCCCGGGGAGCTGTTTTTT
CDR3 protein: CASSQVPSGSGPGELFF

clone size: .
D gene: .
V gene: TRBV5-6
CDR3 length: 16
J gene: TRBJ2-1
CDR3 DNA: TGTGCCAGCAGCTTGGCCGGGTTGGGCAGGGGCAATGAGCAGTTCTTC
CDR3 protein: CASSLAGLGRGNEQFF

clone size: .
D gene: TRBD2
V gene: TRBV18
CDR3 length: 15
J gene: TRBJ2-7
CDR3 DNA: TGTGCCAGCTCACCGAAAGCGGGAGGGACCTACGAGCAGTACTTC
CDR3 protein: CASSPKAGGTYEQYF

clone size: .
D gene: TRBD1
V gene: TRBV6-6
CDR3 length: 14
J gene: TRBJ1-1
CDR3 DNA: TGTGCCAGCAGAGACAGGGCGTTGAGCACTGAAGCTTTCTTT
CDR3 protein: CASRDRALSTEAFF

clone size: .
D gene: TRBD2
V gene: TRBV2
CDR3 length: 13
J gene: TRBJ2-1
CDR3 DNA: TGTGCCAGCAGTGACCTAGCGGGAATTGAGCAGTTCTTC
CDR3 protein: CASSDLAGIEQFF

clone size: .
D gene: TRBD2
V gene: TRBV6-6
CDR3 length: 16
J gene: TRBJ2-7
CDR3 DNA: TGTGCCAGCAGTTACCGTACTAGCGGGAGTGGCTACGAGCAGTACTTC
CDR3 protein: CASSYRTSGSGYEQYF

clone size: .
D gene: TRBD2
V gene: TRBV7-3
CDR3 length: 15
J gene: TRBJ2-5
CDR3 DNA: TGTGCCAGCTCTTCGAGCGGGGGTAATCAAGAGACCCAGTACTTC
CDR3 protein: CASSSSGGNQETQYF

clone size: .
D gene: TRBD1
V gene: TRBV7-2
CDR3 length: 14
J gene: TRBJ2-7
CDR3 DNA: TGTGCCAGCAGCTTAGGGCGACAGGGCTACGAGCAGTACTTC
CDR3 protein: CASSLGRQGYEQYF

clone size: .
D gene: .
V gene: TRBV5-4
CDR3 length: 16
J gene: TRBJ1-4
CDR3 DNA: TGTGCCAGCAGCCCGGAGATTGGAGCAACTAATGAAAAACTGTTTTTT
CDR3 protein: CASSPEIGATNEKLFF

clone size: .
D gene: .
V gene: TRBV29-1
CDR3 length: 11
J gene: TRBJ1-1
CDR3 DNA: TGCAGCGTTGAAGTGTCCTACGAAGCTTTCTTT
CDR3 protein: CSVEVSYEAFF

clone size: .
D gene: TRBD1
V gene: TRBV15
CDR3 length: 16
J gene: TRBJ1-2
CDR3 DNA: TGTGCCACCAGCAGGGGACAGGGTAAGGGGTTGTATGGCTACACCTTC
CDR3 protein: CATSRGQGKGLYGYTF

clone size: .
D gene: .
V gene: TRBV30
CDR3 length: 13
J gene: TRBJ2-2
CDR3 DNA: TGTGCCTGGAGTGTTGGGGGCCCCGGGGAGCTGTTTTTT
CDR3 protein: CAWSVGGPGELFF

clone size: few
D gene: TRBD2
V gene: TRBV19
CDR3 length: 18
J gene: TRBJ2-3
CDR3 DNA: TGTGCCAGTACCCCCAGGCTAGCGGGATCCTCTAGCACAGATACGCAGTATTTT
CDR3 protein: CASTPRLAGSSSTDTQYF

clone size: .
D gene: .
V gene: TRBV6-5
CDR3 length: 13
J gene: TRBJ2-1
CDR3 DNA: TGTGCCAGCAGCCCCGGGGAGGAGGGTGAGCAGTTCTTC
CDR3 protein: CASSPGEEGEQFF

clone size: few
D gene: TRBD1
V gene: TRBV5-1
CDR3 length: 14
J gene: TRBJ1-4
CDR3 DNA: TGCGCCAGCAGCAGGACAGGGGGAGGTGAAAAACTGTTTTTT
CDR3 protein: CASSRTGGGEKLFF

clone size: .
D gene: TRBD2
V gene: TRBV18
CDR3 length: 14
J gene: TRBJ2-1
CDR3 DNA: TGTGCCAGCTCACCGGGACTAGCAGGGGTTGAGCAGTTCTTC
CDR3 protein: CASSPGLAGVEQFF

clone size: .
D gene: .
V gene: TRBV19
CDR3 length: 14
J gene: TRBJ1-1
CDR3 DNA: TGTGCCAGTAGTGAGACAAATCCGAGTTCTGAAGCTTTCTTT
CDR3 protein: CASSETNPSSEAFF

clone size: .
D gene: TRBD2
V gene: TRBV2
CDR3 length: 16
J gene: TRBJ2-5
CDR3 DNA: TGTGCCAGCAGTGAACAGGGAGCGGGAGGCGGTGAGACCCAGTACTTC
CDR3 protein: CASSEQGAGGGETQYF

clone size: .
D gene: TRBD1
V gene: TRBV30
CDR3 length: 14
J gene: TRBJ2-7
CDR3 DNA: TGTGCCTGCACTGGGGGGACAGGGGGATTGGGGCAGTACTTC
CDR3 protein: CACTGGTGGLGQYF

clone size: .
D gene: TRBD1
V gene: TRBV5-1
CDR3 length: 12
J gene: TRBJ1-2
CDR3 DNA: TGCGCCAGCAGCCCTGACAGGGATGGCTACACCTTC
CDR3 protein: CASSPDRDGYTF

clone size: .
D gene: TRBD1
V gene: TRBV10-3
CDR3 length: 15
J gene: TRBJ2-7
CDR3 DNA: TGTGCCATCAGTGAGAATGGACAGGGTTTTGGCGAGCAGTACTTC
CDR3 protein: CAISENGQGFGEQYF

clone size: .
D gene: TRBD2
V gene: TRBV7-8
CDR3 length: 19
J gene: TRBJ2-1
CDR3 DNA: TGTGCCAGCAGCTTAGCCGGACTAGCGGGAGGGGGCCTCAACAATGAGCAGTTCTTC
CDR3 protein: CASSLAGLAGGGLNNEQFF

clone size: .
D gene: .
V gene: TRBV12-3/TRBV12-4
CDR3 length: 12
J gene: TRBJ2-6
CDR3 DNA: TGTGCCAGCCGCTCTGGGGCCAACGTCCTGACTTTC
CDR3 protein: CASRSGANVLTF

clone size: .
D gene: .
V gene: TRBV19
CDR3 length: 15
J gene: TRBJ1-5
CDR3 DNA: TGTGCCAGTAGTATAGTGGGGGGTGGAAATCAGCCCCAGCATTTT
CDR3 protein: CASSIVGGGNQPQHF

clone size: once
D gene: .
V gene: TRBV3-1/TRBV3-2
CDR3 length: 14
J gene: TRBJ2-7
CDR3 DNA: TGTGCCAGCAGCCATGGCAGCGGTTCCTACGAGCAGTACTTC
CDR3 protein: CASSHGSGSYEQYF

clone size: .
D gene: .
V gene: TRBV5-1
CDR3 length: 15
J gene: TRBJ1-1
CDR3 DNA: TGCGCCAGCAGCCCCGACAGACCCGTTAGGACTGAAGCTTTCTTT
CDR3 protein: CASSPDRPVRTEAFF

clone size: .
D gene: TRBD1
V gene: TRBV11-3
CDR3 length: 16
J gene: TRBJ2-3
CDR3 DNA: TGTGCCAGCAGCCCAGATCCGACAGGGCGCGCAGATACGCAGTATTTT
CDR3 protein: CASSPDPTGRADTQYF

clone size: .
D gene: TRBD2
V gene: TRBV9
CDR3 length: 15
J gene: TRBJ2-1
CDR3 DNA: TGTGCCAGCAGCCCGGGACTAGCGGGGGTTAATGAGCAGTTCTTC
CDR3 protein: CASSPGLAGVNEQFF

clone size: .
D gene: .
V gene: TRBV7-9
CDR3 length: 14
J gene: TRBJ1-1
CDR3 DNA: TGTGCCAGCAGCTTAGAGGGGGTGAACACTGAAGCTTTCTTT
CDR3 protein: CASSLEGVNTEAFF

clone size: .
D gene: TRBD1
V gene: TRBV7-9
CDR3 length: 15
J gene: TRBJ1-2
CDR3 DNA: TGTGCCGGCCGGGAAACGGGACAGTCATCCTATGGCTACACCTTC
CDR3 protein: CAGRETGQSSYGYTF

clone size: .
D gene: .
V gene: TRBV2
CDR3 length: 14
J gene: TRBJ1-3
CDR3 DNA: TGTGCCAGCAGTGACTTGGGACTCAGAAACACCATATATTTT
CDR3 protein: CASSDLGLRNTIYF

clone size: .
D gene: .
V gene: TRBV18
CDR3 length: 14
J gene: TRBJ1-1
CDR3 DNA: TGTGCCAGCGTTCAGGACATCTTGAACACTGAAGCTTTCTTT
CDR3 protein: CASVQDILNTEAFF

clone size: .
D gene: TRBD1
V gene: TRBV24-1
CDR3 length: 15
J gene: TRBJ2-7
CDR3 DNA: TGTGCCACCAGTGATTTTTTGGACAGGGCGTACGAGCAGTACTTC
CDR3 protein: CATSDFLDRAYEQYF

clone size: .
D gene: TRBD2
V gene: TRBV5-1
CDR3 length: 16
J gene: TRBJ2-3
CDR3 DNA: TGCGCCAGCAGCTTCCGACTAGCGGGAGACACAGATACGCAGTATTTT
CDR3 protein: CASSFRLAGDTDTQYF

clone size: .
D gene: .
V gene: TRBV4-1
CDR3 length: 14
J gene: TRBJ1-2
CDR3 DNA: TGCGCCAGCAGCCAAGATAACTCTAACTATGGCTACACCTTC
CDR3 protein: CASSQDNSNYGYTF

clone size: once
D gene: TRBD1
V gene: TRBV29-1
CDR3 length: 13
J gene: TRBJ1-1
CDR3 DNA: TGCAGCGTTGCGACAGGGAAGGGTAATGAAGCTTTCTTT
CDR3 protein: CSVATGKGNEAFF